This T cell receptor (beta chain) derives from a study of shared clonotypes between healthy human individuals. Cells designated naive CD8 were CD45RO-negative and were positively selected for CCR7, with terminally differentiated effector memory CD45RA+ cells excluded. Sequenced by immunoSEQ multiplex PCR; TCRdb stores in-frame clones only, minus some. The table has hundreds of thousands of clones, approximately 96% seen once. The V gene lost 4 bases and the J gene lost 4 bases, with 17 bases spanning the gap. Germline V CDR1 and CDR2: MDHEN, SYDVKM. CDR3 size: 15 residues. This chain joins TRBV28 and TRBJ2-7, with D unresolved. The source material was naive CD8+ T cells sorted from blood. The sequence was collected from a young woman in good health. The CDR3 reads CASSSPAALGYEQYF. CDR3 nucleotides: TGTGCCAGCAGTTCCCCAGCTGCGCTGGGGTACGAGCAGTACTTC.